The 4 T cell receptor beta chains below come from one sample, sequenced in a study of vaccination and CD4 T cells after COVID-19. These receptors have no identified antigens. Cultured CD4+ T-cell DNA underwent Oncomine TCR Beta short-read sequencing. MiXCR, run by TCRdb on the PCR reads, gives a single entry per CDR3 protein. The profile covers about 12,000 distinct CDR3 sequences, with approximately 58% appearing a single time and less than 9% taken by the ten largest. Treatment meaning: approximately 11-day PBMC culture with coronavirus spike peptide pools or control peptides (ViraFEST assay). The material was CD4+ T cells from blood, cultured in vitro, obtained before SARS-CoV-2 vaccination. Receptors were obtained from a human donor who had recovered from COVID-19.

This clonotype was recorded only once. As DNA, the CDR3 is TGTGCCAGCAGTTACCCCGACAGGGCTAACACAGATACGCAGTATTTT. It codes for CASSYPDRANTDTQYF. The chain couples TRBV6-2 or TRBV6-3 to TRBJ2-3; 7 bases match TRBD1. With V trimmed by 2 bases and J by 2 bases, 7 bases remained unmatched. CDR1 and CDR2 from the germline V gene are MNHEY and SVGEGT. CDR3 size: 16 residues.

V usage is TRBV19 and J usage is TRBJ1-1, with TRBD1 identical over 7 bases. Germline V gives CDR1 LNHDA, CDR2 SQIVND (reference sequence). The trim removed 9 bases at V and 5 bases at J, leaving 9 bases unmatched. There are 13 residues in the CDR3. CDR3 nucleotides: TGTGCCAGCCGAGACAGGGTACGGACTGAAGCTTTCTTT. Its translation: CASRDRVRTEAFF.

The gene calls are TRBV7-2 and TRBJ2-7; 16 bases align to TRBD2. This CDR3 has 17 residues. Germline V gene data show CDR1 as SGHTA and CDR2 as FQGNSA. Unmatched junction bases numbered 12, after V lost 1 base and J lost 12 bases. CDR3 amino acids: CASSLGPGGGLAGGWYF. In DNA form, the CDR3 reads TGTGCCAGCAGCTTAGGGCCCGGGGGGGGACTAGCGGGAGGGTGGTACTTC.

This clonotype was detected a few times. V and J are TRBV28 and TRBJ1-2; 8 positions match TRBD1. After removal of 6 bases from V and 7 bases from J, the junction contained 4 bases not matched to a gene. Germline V CDR1 and CDR2: MDHEN, SYDVKM. The CDR3 loop spans 12 amino acids. The CDR3 spells CASRQGAGGYTF. The CDR3 coding sequence is TGTGCCAGCAGGCAGGGGGCGGGTGGCTACACCTTC.